A single sample is the source of the 16 T cell receptor beta chains below, sequenced in a study of T cell responses to AZD1222 COVID-19 vaccine. Here immunoSEQ multiplex PCR was the method, and the copy in TCRdb shows in-frame clones only, minus some. The table lists about 170,000 clones, more than 90% of them singletons. The sequenced sample was peripheral blood, obtained on day 0 of AZD1222 vaccination. Receptors were obtained from an adult in good health.

The rearrangement links TRBV18 to TRBJ2-5; unclear D gene. The length of the CDR3 is 14 residues. CDR1 KGHSH and CDR2 LQKENI come from the germline V gene. V dropped 0 bases and J dropped 6 bases, with 11 bases sitting between them. The CDR3 is CASSPPSGVKTQYF. In DNA, the CDR3 is TGTGCCAGCTCACCACCGAGTGGGGTAAAGACCCAGTACTTC.

The chain joins TRBV5-3 to TRBJ1-1; D gene unclear. TRBV5-3 is noted as an ORF with a role that remains uncertain. CDR3 length equals 15 residues. V dropped 4 bases and J dropped 4 bases, with 17 bases sitting between them. CDR3: CARSPLRWEATEAFF. For the CDR3, the DNA is TGTGCCAGAAGCCCGTTGAGGTGGGAGGCCACTGAAGCTTTCTTT.

This clone came up a few times. This chain connects TRBV13 to TRBJ2-1; D is ambiguous. V was cut by 2 bases and J by 9 bases, with 11 bases left in between. Germline V gene sequence: CDR1 PRHDT, CDR2 FYEKMQ (reference sequence). The CDR3 runs 13 residues. CDR3 sequence (DNA): TGTGCCAGCAGCTTAAGTCCGTCCGTTGAGCAGTTCTTC. Translating it yields CASSLSPSVEQFF.

Only one count was recorded for this clone. The chain joins TRBV9 to TRBJ2-2; D gene uncertain. CDR1 SGDLS and CDR2 YYNGEE come from the germline V gene. With 3 bases removed from V and 0 bases from J, the gap between germline ends came to 3 bases. CDR3 length: 13 residues. This chain's CDR3 is CASSESNTGELFF. In nucleotides, the CDR3 is TGTGCCAGCAGCGAGTCGAACACCGGGGAGCTGTTTTTT.

The V gene is TRBV6-4, the J gene TRBJ1-2; TRBD1 might be the D (6 bases). V gave up 0 bases and J gave up 6 bases, with 17 bases separating them. Germline-derived CDR1 and CDR2 are MRHNA and SNTAGT. CDR3 size: 16 residues. The CDR3: CASSDSTRGRWDGYTF. CDR3 nucleotide sequence: TGTGCCAGCAGTGACTCGACCAGGGGCCGTTGGGATGGCTACACCTTC.

The gene calls are TRBV27 and TRBJ2-7; 9 bases are a match to TRBD1. The CDR3 extends over 14 amino acids. The germline gives CDR1 MNHEY, CDR2 SMNVEV (reference sequence). With V trimmed by 5 bases and J by 4 bases, 6 bases remained unmatched. CDR3 sequence: CASSVRDRVYEQYF. In nucleotides, the CDR3 is TGTGCCAGCAGTGTCCGGGACAGGGTGTACGAGCAGTACTTC.

The gene calls are TRBV5-8 and TRBJ1-2; D unclear. This CDR3 has 13 amino acids. Germline lookup yields CDR1 SGHTS and CDR2 YDEGEE. V gave up 1 base and J gave up 7 bases, with 11 bases separating them. The CDR3 nucleotides read TGTGCCAGCAGCTTGCATCCCGGTGTTGGCTACACCTTC. Translating gives CASSLHPGVGYTF. The full variable domain, with the rest looked up from reference TRBV5-8 and TRBJ1-2, is EAGVTQSPTHLIKTRGQQATLRCSPISGHTSVYWYQQALGLGLQFLLWYDEGEERNRGNFPPRFSGRQFPNYSSELNVNALELEDSALYLCASSLHPGVGYTFGSGTRLTVV.

This rearrangement joins TRBV5-1 to TRBJ2-7; 12 bases map to TRBD2. Germline loops: CDR1 SGHRS, CDR2 YFSETQ. CDR3 size: 14 residues. J gave up 4 bases and V 4 bases, and 3 bases lay outside the gene matches. DNA for the CDR3: TGCGCCAGCAGCAGACTAGCGGGAGTTTACGAGCAGTACTTC. Residues: CASSRLAGVYEQYF.

The rearrangement joins TRBV24-1 to TRBJ2-1; possible D gene TRBD1, 8 bases. Trimming removed 3 bases from V and 8 bases from J, with 16 bases in between. The germline V gene encodes CDR1 KGHDR and CDR2 SFDVKD. This CDR3 contains 15 residues. The chain's CDR3 is CATSDPNRGGDEQFF. CDR3 nucleotide sequence: TGTGCCACCAGTGATCCAAACAGGGGGGGCGATGAGCAGTTCTTC.

The chain joins TRBV4-1 to TRBJ1-2, with 9 bases matching TRBD1. Looked up from germline, CDR1 is MGHRA and CDR2 is YSYEKL. With V trimmed by 1 base and J by 2 bases, 11 bases remained unmatched. This CDR3 contains 18 residues. CDR3 amino acids: CASSQGIIRTGANYGYTF. CDR3 nucleotides: TGCGCCAGCAGCCAAGGGATCATCCGGACAGGGGCGAACTATGGCTACACCTTC.

This clone has a single count. DNA for the CDR3: TGTGCCAGCAGCTTAGAGAGGAATTCACCCCTCCACTTT. Its protein product is CASSLERNSPLHF. This chain joins TRBV7-2 and TRBJ1-6; no clear D gene. CDR1 is SGHTA and CDR2 is FQGNSA in the germline V gene. The CDR3 length is 13 residues. V lost 1 base and J lost 7, with 5 bases in between. Drawing the rest from reference TRBV7-2 and TRBJ1-6, the complete variable domain is GAGVSQSPSNKVTEKGKDVELRCDPISGHTALYWYRQSLGQGLEFLIYFQGNSAPDKSGLPSDRFSAERTGGSVSTLTIQRTQQEDSAVYLCASSLERNSPLHFGNGTRLTVT.

The CDR3 DNA is TGCAGCGCCCTAGTGTGGTCAGATACGCAGTATTTT. Its translation is CSALVWSDTQYF. The chain links TRBV29-1 to TRBJ2-3; D is unclear. The V end was cut by 7 bases, the J end by 4 bases, with 12 bases between. CDR1 is SQVTM and CDR2 is ANQGSEA in the germline V gene. The CDR3 runs 12 residues.

The V gene is TRBV9, the J gene TRBJ1-5; maybe TRBD1 (5 bases). V lost 10 bases and J lost 4, with 15 bases in between. Germline CDR1 SGDLS, CDR2 YYNGEE. The CDR3 covers 13 residues. Here the CDR3 reads CARRGGTNQPQHF. In nucleotides, the CDR3 is TGTGCCCGGCGCGGGGGGACTAATCAGCCCCAGCATTTT.

J is TRBJ1-1 and V is TRBV4-1, with D possibly TRBD1 on 6 matching bases. The CDR3 runs to 15 residues. Trimming took 3 bases from V and 4 from J, leaving 15 bases between them. Germline CDR1 and CDR2: MGHRA and YSYEKL. Written as DNA, the CDR3 is TGCGCCAGCAGCCAGCCGTCGGGGGGCTCCACTGAAGCTTTCTTT. The encoded protein is CASSQPSGGSTEAFF.

The chain recombines TRBV4-1 with TRBJ1-1, with a weak D call TRBD1 (6 bases). CDR1 MGHRA and CDR2 YSYEKL come from the germline V gene. This CDR3 has 13 residues. Trimming took off 6 bases at V and 4 bases at J, with 12 bases between the two ends. This CDR3 reads CASRRGMSTEAFF. In DNA, the CDR3 is TGCGCCAGCAGGAGGGGGATGAGCACTGAAGCTTTCTTT.

Turning to this clone: An end of the junction does not agree with germline; a read error may underlie this. This rearrangement joins TRBV7-7 to TRBJ2-5, with 7 positions matching TRBD1. The CDR3 has 15 residues. CDR1 is SSHAT, CDR2 FNYEAQ, per germline (reference sequence). CDR3 DNA sequence: TGTGCTAGCAGCTCGGGACAGATGGATGGAGAGACCCAGTACTTC. Translated: CASSSGQMDGETQYF.